This T cell receptor (beta chain) was observed in a study of T cells in Graves' hyperthyroidism and ophthalmopathy. This CDR3 has 14 amino acids. V gave up 6 bases and J gave up 3 bases, with 14 bases separating them. From RNA transcripts, TCR beta CDR3 regions were amplified. Primed by the HTBI set, a first-round RT-PCR was run on the TCR CDR3. Using its own MiXCR run on the multiplex PCR reads, TCRdb lists one record per CDR3 protein. There are about 500,000 distinct CDR3 sequences in the sample; about 16% occur only once, and approximately 30% lies in the top ten. The sequencing sample was made of blood. The chain is built from TRBV12-3 or TRBV12-4 and TRBJ2-5; either TRBD1 or TRBD2 may fit D (5 bases each). The sequence was collected from a woman aged 25 to 39 with Graves' ophthalmopathy. As DNA, the CDR3 is TGTGCCAGCAGATCCACCGTGGGGGAAGAGACCCAGTACTTC. Protein product: CASRSTVGEETQYF.